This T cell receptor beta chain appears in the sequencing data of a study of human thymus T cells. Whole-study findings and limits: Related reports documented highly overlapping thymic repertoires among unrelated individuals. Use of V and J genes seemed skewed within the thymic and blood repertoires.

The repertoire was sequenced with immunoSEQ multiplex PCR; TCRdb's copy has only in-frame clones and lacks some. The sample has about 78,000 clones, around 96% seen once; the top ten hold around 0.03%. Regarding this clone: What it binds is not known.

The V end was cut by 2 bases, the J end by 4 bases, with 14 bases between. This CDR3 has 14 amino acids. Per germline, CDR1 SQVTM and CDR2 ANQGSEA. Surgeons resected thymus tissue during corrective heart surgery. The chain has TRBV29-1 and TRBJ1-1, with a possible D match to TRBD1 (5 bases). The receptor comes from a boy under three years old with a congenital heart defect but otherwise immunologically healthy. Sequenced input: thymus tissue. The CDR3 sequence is CSVEYPWQGTEAFF. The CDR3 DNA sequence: TGCAGCGTTGAATACCCCTGGCAGGGCACTGAAGCTTTCTTT.